This TCR beta chain was obtained from a study of T cell responses to AZD1222 COVID-19 vaccine. Clones were read by immunoSEQ multiplex PCR, and TCRdb kept only the in-frame ones, dropping some. The sample yields about 120,000 clones, 80% to 95% seen once. Overall study findings and caveats: The reported proportion of spike-specific TCRs targeting unmutated variant regions was nearly half. Donors skewed white British and female; clonal diversity was possibly underestimated.

The CDR3 runs 13 residues. Deletions cut 2 bases from V and 4 bases from J, with 9 bases between. Germline V lookup: CDR1 MNHEY, CDR2 SMNVEV (reference sequence). Of note for this clone: The antigen remains unidentified.

The sequencing here drew on peripheral blood, taken on day 0 of MenACWY control vaccination. This chain joins TRBV27 and TRBJ2-7, with D perhaps TRBD1 (5 bases). This clonotype was sampled from an adult in good health. This chain's CDR3 is CASSLRTRYEQYF. The DNA for the CDR3 is TGTGCCAGCAGTTTACGGACACGTTACGAGCAGTACTTC.